The 11 T cell receptor beta chains presented below share a single source sample, sequenced in a study of human T cells and chemical hapten exposure (dated by TCRdb to the early 2020s). Per the publication, the time point label means: patch test 1, 2 weeks after DPC sensitization. Interpreted using the paper, the treatment or condition label stands for: therapeutic diphenylcyclopropenone sensitization with weekly scalp DPC. Receptor libraries were prepared by RACE. Reads for this sample came from a NextSeq 500. Starting from the raw public reads, TCRdb applied fastp trimming at Q25, assembled clones with MiXCR and retained in-frame beta chains. Rows merge per CDR3 protein into single entries with the most common DNA and genes. In all, the sample holds 300,000 to 400,000 distinct CDR3 sequences, and roughly 6.9% of those were seen once. Jointly, the top ten make up less than 10% of the sample. The sample here was whole blood, taken in connection with sensitization to the hapten diphenylcyclopropenone (DPC). These receptors came from a woman aged 18-29 years with alopecia areata. Some clones in this sample may be carry-over from other donors' samples.

This clonotype was observed a handful of times. This rearrangement joins TRBV2 to TRBJ2-3; D perhaps matches TRBD2 (7 bases). Trimming pared 2 bases from V and 2 bases from J, leaving 11 bases between. The germline gives CDR1 SNHLY, CDR2 FYNNEI. The CDR3 covers 15 residues. CDR3 region: CASSESRGATDTQYF. The CDR3 nucleotides read TGTGCCAGCAGTGAATCACGGGGGGCCACAGATACGCAGTATTTT.

This clonotype was seen more than once but under ten times. This sequence joins TRBV18 and TRBJ2-3, with 7 bases fitting TRBD1. Germline-derived CDR1 and CDR2 are KGHSH and LQKENI. Losses at the gene ends were 3 bases for V and 6 bases for J; bases not matched to a gene: 9. The CDR3 length is 15 residues. In nucleotides, the CDR3 is TGTGCCAGCTCACCCGGTTCAGGGGGATACGATACGCAGTATTTT. Its protein is CASSPGSGGYDTQYF.

The rearrangement uses TRBV24-1 and TRBJ2-7; 8 bases match TRBD1. Trimming removed 9 bases from V and 5 bases from J; junction bases left unmatched: 8. Germline V gene data show CDR1 as KGHDR and CDR2 as SFDVKD. CDR3 size: 13 residues. CDR3 in amino acids: CATLDRVSHEQYF. The CDR3 nucleotides are TGTGCCACCCTGGACAGGGTAAGCCACGAGCAGTACTTC.

The gene calls are TRBV19 and TRBJ1-2, with D perhaps matching TRBD1 (5 bases). Germline-derived CDR1 and CDR2 are LNHDA and SQIVND (reference sequence). This CDR3 comprises 17 residues. Trimming stripped 5 bases from V and 6 bases from J, with 25 bases between. In DNA, the CDR3 is TGTGCCAGTAGTCTCAGGGACCCTAACTACTCGACAAATGGCTACACCTTC. Protein product: CASSLRDPNYSTNGYTF.

In this sample, this clonotype turned up many times. CDR3: CASSLSPGSGNTIYF. Written as DNA, the CDR3 is TGTGCCAGCAGCTTAAGTCCAGGCTCTGGAAACACCATATATTTT. The chain has TRBV7-2 and TRBJ1-3; D not certain. Deletions cut 2 bases from V and 0 bases from J, with 8 bases between. The CDR3 length is 15 residues. Germline V CDR1 and CDR2: SGHTA, FQGNSA. Using reference TRBV7-2 and TRBJ1-3 for the parts outside the CDR3, the full variable domain is GAGVSQSPSNKVTEKGKDVELRCDPISGHTALYWYRQSLGQGLEFLIYFQGNSAPDKSGLPSDRFSAERTGGSVSTLTIQRTQQEDSAVYLCASSLSPGSGNTIYFGEGSWLTVV.

This chain joins TRBV4-1 and TRBJ1-1, with D uncertain. Germline V gene data show CDR1 as MGHRA and CDR2 as YSYEKL. The CDR3 has 14 amino acids. V gave up 5 bases and J gave up 4 bases, with 14 bases separating them. CDR3 residues: CASSRDVGSTEAFF. The CDR3 DNA sequence: TGCGCCAGCAGCAGAGACGTGGGCAGCACTGAAGCTTTCTTT.

This clonotype was counted between two and nine times. The rearrangement joins TRBV18 to TRBJ1-5; no clear D gene. This CDR3 comprises 15 residues. Per the germline V gene, CDR1 is KGHSH and CDR2 is LQKENI. Between the trimmed V and J ends, which lost 1 base and 0 bases, there was a span of 7 bases. The CDR3 is CASSPQRYSNQPQHF. CDR3 in DNA: TGTGCCAGCTCACCACAGCGATATAGCAATCAGCCCCAGCATTTT.

In this sample, this clonotype turned up a few times. The chain couples TRBV29-1 to TRBJ1-2; D may be TRBD1 (6 bases). Germline values: CDR1 SQVTM, CDR2 ANQGSEA. Trimming took 4 bases from V and 1 from J, leaving 19 bases between them. The CDR3 extends over 16 amino acids. The CDR3 nucleotides read TGCAGCGTTGTCTGGGACATCGTCTTGAATAACTATGGCTACACCTTC. Its translation is CSVVWDIVLNNYGYTF.

The chain joins TRBV28 to TRBJ2-7, with TRBD1 identical over 10 bases. The CDR3 extends over 16 amino acids. The junction had 10 bases not matched to a gene; V was cut back by 3 bases and J by 5 bases. CDR1 is MDHEN and CDR2 is SYDVKM in the germline V gene. CDR3 amino acids: CASSFRGQGFFHEQYF. In DNA, the CDR3 is TGTGCCAGCAGTTTTCGGGGACAGGGGTTTTTCCACGAGCAGTACTTC.

V usage is TRBV28 and J usage is TRBJ1-1, with D unresolved. Germline CDR1 is MDHEN and CDR2 is SYDVKM. Trimming cost V 9 bases and J 6 bases, with 14 bases left between them. The length of the CDR3 is 12 residues. The CDR3 DNA follows: TGTGCCAGTCTGACTGGGTCGGCTGAAGCTTTCTTT. Amino acids: CASLTGSAEAFF.

This clonotype was seen only a few times. The chain joins TRBV29-1 to TRBJ1-1; TRBD1 aligns across 7 bases. Germline CDR1 is SQVTM and CDR2 is ANQGSEA. V was pared by 7 bases and J by 4 bases, with 12 bases of the junction left unmatched. This CDR3 has 14 amino acids. CDR3 sequence reads: CSAPGTEGSTEAFF. CDR3 sequence (DNA): TGCAGCGCCCCCGGGACAGAGGGGAGCACTGAAGCTTTCTTT.